A single sample is the source of the 11 T cell receptor beta chains below, sequenced in a study of shared clonotypes between healthy human individuals (dated by TCRdb to the early 2020s). For the CD8 naive samples, CD45RO-negative cells were positively selected for CCR7, yielding a CD45RA+CCR7+ population from which TemRA cells were excluded. Library preparation used the immunoSEQ multiplex PCR assay. In TCRdb, the immuneACCESS table is reduced to in-frame sequences with V and J assigned. These tables do not hold every clone; where another copy was compared, an unresolved V gene accounts for under half, and the others remain unexplained. Within this sample are about 2,100,000 clones, with roughly 91% of them counted one time only. Of the sample, more than 1.5% is held by the ten largest clones. Source material: naive CD8+ T cells from PBMCs. Per the publication, the cell subset or site label means: CD45RA+CCR7+. All receptors derive from a man aged 18 to 30 in good health. Some clones in this sample may be carry-over from other donors' samples.

The J gene is TRBJ1-1, the V gene TRBV5-1, with TRBD1 identical over 7 bases. Trimming removed 1 base from V and 5 bases from J; junction bases left unmatched: 8. From germline, CDR1 is SGHRS and CDR2 YFSETQ. This CDR3 region has 15 residues. DNA for the CDR3: TGCGCCAGCAGCTTGCTGACAGGGATGGGGACTGAAGCTTTCTTT. Its translation is CASSLLTGMGTEAFF.

The rearrangement links TRBV25-1 to TRBJ2-1; 9 bases fit TRBD2. Trimming removed 1 base from V and 5 bases from J; junction bases left unmatched: 3. The CDR3 has 15 residues. The germline gives CDR1 MGHDK, CDR2 SYGVNS. The CDR3 reads CASSESASGNNEQFF. The CDR3 DNA follows: TGTGCCAGCAGTGAATCAGCTAGCGGGAACAATGAGCAGTTCTTC. Full variable domain (outside the CDR3, taken from reference TRBV25-1 and TRBJ2-1): EADIYQTPRYLVIGTGKKITLECSQTMGHDKMYWYQQDPGMELHLIHYSYGVNSTEKGDLSSESTVSRIRTEHFPLTLESARPSHTSQYLCASSESASGNNEQFFGPGTRLTVL.

V and J are TRBV9 and TRBJ2-3, with 8 nucleotides matching TRBD2. The germline gives CDR1 SGDLS, CDR2 YYNGEE. This CDR3 region has 18 residues. The V and J ends lost 1 base and 5 bases, in that order; junction bases with no gene match: 15. The CDR3 loop reads CASSVSRLEAGDGDTQYF. The CDR3 DNA reads TGTGCCAGCAGCGTATCGAGGTTGGAAGCGGGAGATGGAGATACGCAGTATTTT.

DNA for the CDR3: TGTGCCATACGGGACAGGAACAGCTCCTACGAGCAGTACTTC. It codes for CAIRDRNSSYEQYF. The chain joins TRBV10-3 to TRBJ2-7; 8 nucleotides line up with TRBD1. The CDR3 is made up of 14 amino acids. Germline CDR1 and CDR2: ENHRY and SYGVKD. V trimming: 9 bases; J trimming: 0 bases; junction bases outside the gene matches: 7.

The chain carries TRBV27 and TRBJ1-2, with 7 nucleotides matching TRBD1. With V trimmed by 5 bases and J by 5 bases, 11 bases remained unmatched. This CDR3 is 15 amino acids long. From germline, CDR1 is MNHEY and CDR2 SMNVEV (reference sequence). CDR3: CASSPDLGGPYGYTF. In DNA form, the CDR3 reads TGTGCCAGCAGTCCCGACCTAGGGGGCCCTTATGGCTACACCTTC.

This chain joins TRBV20-1 and TRBJ2-7; TRBD1 might be the D (6 bases). Deletions cut 2 bases from V and 7 bases from J, with 9 bases between. Germline-derived CDR1 and CDR2 are DFQATT and SNEGSKA (reference sequence). The CDR3 contains 11 residues. The CDR3 sequence: CSARRGKEQYF. CDR3 bases: TGCAGTGCTAGAAGGGGGAAAGAGCAGTACTTC.

The chain uses TRBV6-4 and TRBJ2-1; TRBD2 matches 8 bases. V lost 3 bases and J lost 4; bases outside the gene matches: 5. Germline V gene sequence: CDR1 MRHNA, CDR2 SNTAGT. The CDR3 runs to 15 residues. CDR3 region: CASSELAGIYNEQFF. The CDR3 coding sequence is TGTGCCAGCAGTGAATTAGCGGGGATATACAATGAGCAGTTCTTC.

Comments on this clone: At the DNA level, this CDR3 is encoded by other sequences in the same sample as well. The rearrangement uses TRBV4-1 and TRBJ2-7; D is possibly TRBD1 (6 bases). V shed 1 base and J shed 3 bases, with 7 bases lying between them. Germline V gene lookup returns CDR1 MGHRA and CDR2 YSYEKL. This CDR3 has 13 amino acids. The CDR3 reads CASSQAQGYEQYF. CDR3 DNA sequence: TGCGCCAGCAGCCAAGCACAGGGCTACGAGCAGTACTTC.

As for this clone: The same CDR3 can be traced to other DNA sequences in this sample. The rearrangement joins TRBV6-5 to TRBJ1-5, with a tentative D call TRBD1 (5 bases). Deletions cut 5 bases from V and 0 bases from J, with 8 bases between. CDR3 length: 14 amino acids. Germline V gives CDR1 MNHEY, CDR2 SVGAGI. The CDR3 loop is CASSLQGSNQPQHF. The CDR3 DNA sequence: TGTGCCAGCAGTCTGCAGGGTAGCAATCAGCCCCAGCATTTT.

Only a few counts were recorded for this clone. The V call is TRBV19, the J call TRBJ1-1; D call uncertain. The V end lost 6 bases, the J end lost 6 bases, and 17 bases lay between the germline ends. In germline, CDR1 is LNHDA, CDR2 SQIVND (reference sequence). The CDR3 runs 14 residues. CDR3 sequence: CASSRLEGEAEAFF. The CDR3 DNA reads TGTGCCAGTAGCCGACTTGAGGGTGAGGCTGAAGCTTTCTTT.

The chain joins TRBV13 to TRBJ2-2, with D possibly TRBD2 on 6 matching bases. V lost 5 bases, J lost 9 bases, and 13 bases lay in between. In germline, CDR1 is PRHDT, CDR2 FYEKMQ (reference sequence). The CDR3 is 13 residues long. In DNA, the CDR3 is TGTGCCAGCAGCGGCACGGGGAGGCGGGAGCTGTTTTTT. Translating gives CASSGTGRRELFF.